These T cell receptor beta chains were read from a single sample in a study of blood T cell repertoires in COVID-19. Produced via immunoSEQ multiplex PCR; TCRdb's table is partial and in-frame only. The table includes around 320,000 clones, about nine tenths detected once. Sequencing was done on a sample of peripheral blood. The source is a man younger than 35 with active or convalescent COVID-19. The CDR3 runs from the conserved cysteine through the conserved F or W. The order of the fields is clone size, J gene, D gene, V gene, CDR3 DNA, CDR3 protein. The D gene is left open where the match is weak. A clone size is listed for some rows: how often the clone was seen (once, few, many), or a class if it is expanded.

>NA|TRBJ2-3|TRBD2|TRBV5-6
TGTGCCAGCAGCTTGTTTAGCGGGGGTAGCACAGATACGCAGTATTTT
CASSLFSGGSTDTQYF
>NA|TRBJ2-3|NA|TRBV9
TGTGCCAGCAGCCCTAGAGCGAGAAGTACAGATACGCAGTATTTT
CASSPRARSTDTQYF
>NA|TRBJ1-5|NA|TRBV18
TGTGCCAGCTCACCGGGGGGATCCAATCAGCCCCAGCATTTT
CASSPGGSNQPQHF
>NA|TRBJ2-7|TRBD2|TRBV19
TGTGCCAGTAGTATCATTCCTAGCGGGGCGGTCGGAACCTACGAGCAGTACTTC
CASSIIPSGAVGTYEQYF
>NA|TRBJ1-5|NA|TRBV5-4
TGTGCCAGCAGCTTGGGTCTTAATCAGCCCCAGCATTTT
CASSLGLNQPQHF
>few|TRBJ2-7|TRBD1|TRBV15
TGTGCCACCAGCAGAGAAGGTGGACAGGGCTACGAGCAGTACTTC
CATSREGGQGYEQYF
>NA|TRBJ2-7|NA|TRBV3-1/TRBV3-2
TGTGCCAGCAGCCAAGGGGACATTTACTACGAGCAGTACTTC
CASSQGDIYYEQYF
>NA|TRBJ1-6|TRBD1|TRBV5-1
TGCGCCAGCAGACAGCGGACAGGACAAAATTCACCCCTCCACTTT
CASRQRTGQNSPLHF
>NA|TRBJ1-5|NA|TRBV6-1
TGTGCCAGCAGTGAATTTAGCAGGGTACGGCAGCCCCAGCATTTT
CASSEFSRVRQPQHF
>NA|TRBJ2-2|NA|TRBV3-1/TRBV3-2
TGTGCCAGCAGCCAAGTAGGAGCGAACACCGGGGAGCTGTTTTTT
CASSQVGANTGELFF
>NA|TRBJ1-2|TRBD1|TRBV7-9
TGTGCCAGCAGCCGGCGCGGGACAGCGGACTATGGCTACACCTTC
CASSRRGTADYGYTF
>NA|TRBJ1-5|NA|TRBV7-2
TGTGCCAGCAGCTTAGAGGGGGTGAATCAGCCCCAGCATTTT
CASSLEGVNQPQHF